This passage covers 30 T cell receptor beta chains from one sample sequenced in a study of blood T cell repertoires in COVID-19. Sequencing was performed with immunoSEQ multiplex PCR; in TCRdb, only in-frame clones are kept and a portion is missing. There are more than 300,000 clones in the sample; about 90% occur only once, and roughly 6.3% lies in the top ten. What was sequenced was peripheral blood. These receptors originate from a woman aged 50 to 60 with COVID-19, enrolled during active disease.

Of note for this clone: At one end, the junction sequence differs from germline, possibly due to a read error. The V call is TRBV6-2 or TRBV6-3, the J call TRBJ2-1; D is unresolved. The CDR3 contains 14 residues. Germline V gene data show CDR1 as MNHEY and CDR2 as SVGEGT. CDR3 sequence (DNA): TGTGCCAGCAGTTACTCCACAGTGGTAAATGAACAGTTCTTC. Residues: CASSYSTVVNEQFF.

This chain connects TRBV18 to TRBJ2-4, with 11 bases lining up with TRBD2. V trimming: 1 base; J trimming: 2 bases; junction bases outside the gene matches: 7. The CDR3 spans 18 residues. The germline V gene encodes CDR1 KGHSH and CDR2 LQKENI. CDR3 bases: TGTGCCAGCTCACCACTTAGCGGGAGGGTTATATCCAAAAACATTCAGTACTTC. Its translation is CASSPLSGRVISKNIQYF. The full variable domain, in which reference TRBV18 and TRBJ2-4 provide the parts outside the CDR3, is NAGVMQNPRHLVRRRGQEARLRCSPMKGHSHVYWYRQLPEEGLKFMVYLQKENIIDESGMPKERFSAEFPKEGPSILRIQQVVRGDSAAYFCASSPLSGRVISKNIQYFGAGTRLSVL.

The J gene is TRBJ1-5, the V gene TRBV24-1; TRBD1 is a possible D gene (6 bases). The V and J ends lost 4 bases and 6 bases respectively, with 18 bases between them. CDR1 and CDR2 from the germline V gene are KGHDR and SFDVKD. This CDR3 spans 16 amino acids. This chain's CDR3 is CATSEGGGAGFQPQHF. The CDR3 DNA follows: TGTGCCACCAGTGAGGGCGGGGGGGCTGGATTTCAGCCCCAGCATTTT.

This clone is a singleton in its sample. The CDR3 reads CASSLTSGAGEVGETQYF. The CDR3 nucleotides are TGTGCCAGCAGCTTAACATCGGGAGCGGGAGAAGTCGGGGAGACCCAGTACTTC. The gene calls are TRBV7-3 and TRBJ2-5, with 8 nucleotides matching TRBD2. J gave up 5 bases and V 0 bases, and 14 bases lay outside the gene matches. Germline V gene lookup returns CDR1 SGHTA and CDR2 FQGTGA. The CDR3 is 18 amino acids.

This chain connects TRBV2 to TRBJ2-5, with TRBD2 identical over 11 bases. Trimming cost V 2 bases and J 5 bases; bases outside gene matches: 4. Germline V gene sequence: CDR1 SNHLY, CDR2 FYNNEI. The CDR3 is made up of 15 amino acids. The chain's CDR3 is CASSELAGGKETQYF. The CDR3 bases are TGTGCCAGCAGTGAACTAGCGGGAGGAAAGGAGACCCAGTACTTC.

The chain couples TRBV7-9 to TRBJ1-6; no clear D. Trimming shortened V by 5 bases and J by 9 bases, and 17 bases separated the two germline ends. The germline gives CDR1 SEHNR, CDR2 FQNEAQ (reference sequence). The CDR3 spans 15 residues. The CDR3 loop reads CASSAPRLAFSPLHF. CDR3 in DNA: TGTGCCAGCAGCGCCCCGAGGTTGGCGTTTTCACCCCTCCACTTT.

The genes are TRBV7-2 and TRBJ2-7, with 9 positions matching TRBD2. V trimming: 5 bases; J trimming: 1 base; junction bases outside the gene matches: 12. The V gene's germline CDR1 is SGHTA and CDR2 FQGNSA. CDR3 length: 17 amino acids. CDR3 loop: CASSRRSGSLLSYEQYF. The CDR3 DNA follows: TGTGCCAGCAGCCGCCGTAGCGGGAGCCTACTTTCCTACGAGCAGTACTTC.

The V call is TRBV5-1, the J call TRBJ2-7, with D perhaps matching TRBD1 (5 bases). This CDR3 is built from 14 residues. Germline V gene lookup returns CDR1 SGHRS and CDR2 YFSETQ. The V gene lost 0 bases and the J gene lost 6 bases, with 13 bases spanning the gap. This CDR3 is CASSLAGALGEQYF. The CDR3 DNA sequence: TGCGCCAGCAGCTTGGCTGGGGCCCTTGGCGAGCAGTACTTC. Full variable domain (outside the CDR3, taken from reference TRBV5-1 and TRBJ2-7): KAGVTQTPRYLIKTRGQQVTLSCSPISGHRSVSWYQQTPGQGLQFLFEYFSETQRNKGNFPGRFSGRQFSNSRSEMNVSTLELGDSALYLCASSLAGALGEQYFGPGTRLTVT.

CDR3 sequence (DNA): TGTGCCAGCAGCTTAGGGTCGGGACTGTACCAAGAGACCCAGTACTTC. This sequence encodes CASSLGSGLYQETQYF. The chain carries TRBV7-7 and TRBJ2-5; maybe TRBD2 (6 bases). Per germline, CDR1 SSHAT and CDR2 FNYEAQ (reference sequence). The CDR3 loop spans 16 amino acids. V was shortened by 1 base and J by 0 bases, with 12 bases between the two germline ends.

The count of this clone is one. The chain recombines TRBV5-4 with TRBJ1-1, with TRBD1 identical over 7 bases. Germline-derived CDR1 and CDR2 are SGHNT and YYREEE (reference sequence). Unmatched junction bases numbered 7, after V lost 4 bases and J lost 1 base. This CDR3 spans 15 amino acids. CDR3 loop: CASSAGDSGNTEAFF. CDR3 nucleotides: TGTGCCAGCAGCGCCGGGGACAGCGGGAACACTGAAGCTTTCTTT.

The chain carries TRBV5-1 and TRBJ1-6, with D perhaps TRBD1 (5 bases). Germline V gene lookup returns CDR1 SGHRS and CDR2 YFSETQ. The CDR3 loop spans 14 amino acids. V lost 7 bases and J lost 10, with 18 bases in between. The CDR3 region is CASSPGILRSPLHF. CDR3 bases: TGCGCCAGCTCCCCAGGGATCTTACGCTCACCCCTCCACTTT.

The chain carries TRBV4-1 and TRBJ1-1, with D perhaps matching TRBD1 (6 bases). Trimming stripped 2 bases from V and 1 base from J, with 14 bases between. The CDR3 is 16 residues long. The germline CDR1 and CDR2 sequences are MGHRA and YSYEKL. CDR3 nucleotide sequence: TGCGCCAGCAGCCAACCTAGACAGGTCTGGAACACTGAAGCTTTCTTT. It encodes CASSQPRQVWNTEAFF.

The gene calls are TRBV6-2 or TRBV6-3 and TRBJ2-7; TRBD2 might be the D (6 bases). The CDR3 consists of 16 residues. Germline lookup yields CDR1 MNHEY and CDR2 SVGEGT. V was trimmed by 0 bases and J by 1 base, leaving 13 bases between them. The CDR3 coding sequence is TGTGCCAGCAGTTACTCGTCGGGACTGATTTCCTACGAGCAGTACTTC. This sequence encodes CASSYSSGLISYEQYF.

The V call is TRBV19, the J call TRBJ1-5; TRBD1 is a possible D gene (5 bases). V was clipped by 3 bases and J by 0 bases, with 12 bases between them. Germline V gene sequence: CDR1 LNHDA, CDR2 SQIVND (reference sequence). The CDR3 is made up of 16 amino acids. DNA of the CDR3: TGTGCCAGTAGTATCTCAACAGGATATAGCAATCAGCCCCAGCATTTT. Amino acid sequence: CASSISTGYSNQPQHF.

There are a few counts of this clone. The rearrangement joins TRBV9 to TRBJ2-3, with 11 bases that match TRBD2. The CDR3 contains 12 residues. Germline loops: CDR1 SGDLS, CDR2 YYNGEE. V trimming: 1 base; J trimming: 15 bases; junction bases outside the gene matches: 4. The chain's CDR3 is CASSVTSGRIYF. The CDR3 coding sequence is TGTGCCAGCAGCGTAACTAGCGGGAGAATATATTTT.

V gene TRBV28 combines with J gene TRBJ1-4, with 7 nucleotides matching TRBD1. Germline V gives CDR1 MDHEN, CDR2 SYDVKM. The junction had 4 bases not matched to a gene; V was cut back by 4 bases and J by 5 bases. The CDR3 consists of 14 residues. The CDR3 DNA is TGTGCCAGCAGTTCACCGGACAGGAATGAAAAACTGTTTTTT. Residues: CASSSPDRNEKLFF.

The rearrangement joins TRBV18 to TRBJ1-1; 8 bases align to TRBD1. Losses at the gene ends were 2 bases for V and 1 base for J; bases not matched to a gene: 3. This CDR3 is built from 15 residues. Germline lookup yields CDR1 KGHSH and CDR2 LQKENI. CDR3 in DNA: TGTGCCAGCTCACCAGTAGGACAGGGGAACACTGAAGCTTTCTTT. Its protein product is CASSPVGQGNTEAFF.

The CDR3 sequence: CASSLVPRQGWGNEQFF. The CDR3, as DNA: TGTGCCAGCAGCTTAGTCCCCCGACAGGGTTGGGGCAATGAGCAGTTCTTC. This chain connects TRBV11-2 to TRBJ2-1, with 7 bases lining up with TRBD1. Germline V gives CDR1 SGHAT, CDR2 FQNNGV. The CDR3 is made up of 17 amino acids. The junction had 12 bases not matched to a gene; V was cut back by 1 base and J by 6 bases.

This chain links TRBV6-5 with TRBJ1-2, with a tentative D call TRBD1 (5 bases). Germline CDR1 MNHEY, CDR2 SVGAGI. CDR3 length: 15 amino acids. V lost 5 bases and J 2 bases, leaving 15 bases between the germline ends. In DNA, the CDR3 is TGTGCCAGCAGTCCACTCTCCAGGGTAAACTATGGCTACACCTTC. Protein: CASSPLSRVNYGYTF.

V and J are TRBV4-1 and TRBJ2-1; 7 nucleotides agree with TRBD2. The CDR3 runs to 17 residues. The germline gives CDR1 MGHRA, CDR2 YSYEKL. V dropped 1 base and J dropped 2; count of bases not matched to a gene: 8. CDR3 in amino acids: CASSQALSGIPYNEQFF. DNA of the CDR3: TGCGCCAGCAGCCAAGCTTTAAGCGGGATCCCCTACAATGAGCAGTTCTTC.

The genes are TRBV19 and TRBJ1-5, with 9 bases matching TRBD1. V shed 5 bases and J 3 bases; nucleotides not matched to a gene: 11. In germline, CDR1 is LNHDA, CDR2 SQIVND (reference sequence). CDR3 size: 17 residues. The CDR3 region is CASSPSRDRVLNQPQHF. The CDR3 DNA sequence: TGTGCCAGTAGTCCGTCCCGGGACAGGGTACTCAATCAGCCCCAGCATTTT. Full variable domain (rest looked up from reference TRBV19 and TRBJ1-5): DGGITQSPKYLFRKEGQNVTLSCEQNLNHDAMYWYRQDPGQGLRLIYYSQIVNDFQKGDIAEGYSVSREKKESFPLTVTSAQKNPTAFYLCASSPSRDRVLNQPQHFGDGTRLSIL.

The chain couples TRBV7-9 to TRBJ2-1, with D tentatively TRBD2 (6 bases). The CDR3 contains 15 residues. Germline V gives CDR1 SEHNR, CDR2 FQNEAQ (reference sequence). V was pared by 1 base and J by 5 bases, with 12 bases between. The CDR3, as DNA: TGTGCCAGCAGCTTAGGCACGGGACTCCACAATGAGCAGTTCTTC. Translated, it gives CASSLGTGLHNEQFF.

The chain joins TRBV3-1 (or the pseudogene TRBV3-2) to TRBJ1-3; 10 nucleotides agree with TRBD1. V lost 6 bases and J lost 0; bases outside the gene matches: 5. The V gene's germline CDR1 is LGHDT and CDR2 YNNKEL (reference sequence). The CDR3 contains 16 residues. CDR3 residues: CASRGGQGPSGNTIYF. In DNA form, the CDR3 reads TGTGCCAGCAGAGGGGGACAGGGGCCCTCTGGAAACACCATATATTTT.

This chain joins TRBV18 and TRBJ1-2, with D possibly being TRBD1 (6 bases). Germline V gene sequence: CDR1 KGHSH, CDR2 LQKENI. The CDR3 has 15 residues. Trimming took off 6 bases at V and 0 bases at J, with 14 bases between the two ends. CDR3 sequence reads: CASSDRYPANYGYTF. The CDR3 region has the DNA TGTGCCAGCTCGGACAGATACCCAGCTAACTATGGCTACACCTTC.

V usage is TRBV7-9 and J usage is TRBJ2-2; unclear D gene. V was shortened by 8 bases and J by 7 bases, with 17 bases between the two germline ends. CDR3 size: 14 residues. CDR1 SEHNR and CDR2 FQNEAQ come from the germline V gene (reference sequence). The CDR3 DNA reads TGTGCCAGCTTCGAAAGAGAACGTAGCGGGGAGCTGTTTTTT. Its protein product is CASFERERSGELFF.

V gene TRBV19 combines with J gene TRBJ1-5; possibly TRBD1 for D (5 bases). This CDR3 has 15 residues. The V and J ends lost 5 bases and 4 bases respectively, with 15 bases between them. Germline values: CDR1 LNHDA, CDR2 SQIVND (reference sequence). The CDR3 DNA follows: TGTGCCAGTAGTCCATCATCCAAGGGGAATCAGCCCCAGCATTTT. Its protein is CASSPSSKGNQPQHF.

This sequence joins TRBV19 and TRBJ1-5; the D gene is possibly TRBD1 (5 bases). V dropped 7 bases and J dropped 0 bases, with 16 bases sitting between them. CDR1 and CDR2 (germline): LNHDA, SQIVND (reference sequence). The length of the CDR3 is 16 residues. CDR3: CASTVISRGSNQPQHF. As DNA, the CDR3 is TGTGCCAGTACCGTGATCAGTAGGGGTAGCAATCAGCCCCAGCATTTT.

This chain joins TRBV24-1 and TRBJ2-2, with 10 bases fitting TRBD2. V lost 0 bases to trimming and J lost 0 bases; unmatched junction nucleotides: 15. The CDR3 has 22 amino acids. The germline V gene has CDR1 KGHDR and CDR2 SFDVKD. The CDR3 loop reads CATSDLEFGGTSVLANTGELFF. In DNA form, the CDR3 reads TGTGCCACCAGTGATTTGGAGTTTGGGGGGACTAGCGTATTAGCGAACACCGGGGAGCTGTTTTTT.

The chain uses TRBV7-2 and TRBJ1-5, with 7 bases matching TRBD1. This CDR3 region has 13 residues. Germline loops: CDR1 SGHTA, CDR2 FQGNSA. V was pared by 5 bases and J by 8 bases, with 6 bases of the junction left unmatched. The CDR3, as DNA: TGTGCCAGCAGCATCGGGACAGCGGAGCCCCAGCATTTT. Translating gives CASSIGTAEPQHF.

This sequence joins TRBV3-1 (or the pseudogene TRBV3-2) and TRBJ2-2, with D possibly being TRBD2 (5 bases). The CDR3 runs 13 residues. Germline values: CDR1 LGHDT, CDR2 YNNKEL (reference sequence). The V gene lost 3 bases and the J gene lost 7 bases, with 9 bases spanning the gap. CDR3 in amino acids: CASSQRAFGELFF. CDR3 sequence (DNA): TGTGCCAGCAGCCAGAGGGCCTTCGGGGAGCTGTTTTTT.